Presented here are 3 T cell receptor beta chains from one specimen sequenced in a study of spatial heterogeneity in lung cancer. General study points: For expanded intratumoral alpha and beta TCRs, counts tracked tumor mutation counts.

Time point in this sample: sample taken at primary tumor resection. TCRdb re-called the 5' RACE reads with MiXCR, one entry per CDR3 protein. Of about 13,000 distinct CDR3 sequences in the sample, approximately 5.6% were seen once. These receptors' targets are unknown. Sequenced here: lung tumor tissue, sampled at surgery. The source is a female donor with early-stage non-small cell lung cancer.

In this sample, this clonotype is large (0.1 to 1%). This beta chain is an off-target read within a library intended for alpha chains, so its frequency means little. The rearrangement uses TRBV4-2 and TRBJ1-6; no definite D call. The CDR3 is 14 amino acids. Trimming removed 0 bases at V and 12 bases at J, with 12 bases between. Germline-derived CDR1 and CDR2 are LGHNA and YNFKEQ. The CDR3 DNA reads TGTGCCAGCAGCCAAGATCTAAAAGGCCGACCCCTCCACTTT. This translates into CASSQDLKGRPLHF.

This clonotype was counted at least ten times. The library was designed around alpha chains, so this beta chain is a stray read whose abundance carries little weight. J is TRBJ2-1 and V is TRBV6-5, with D perhaps matching TRBD1 or TRBD2 (5 bases each). The CDR3 covers 16 residues. Trimming removed 2 bases from V and 6 bases from J, with 17 bases in between. The germline CDR1 and CDR2 sequences are MNHEY and SVGAGI. The CDR3: CASSYEGSRVLNEQFF. The CDR3 DNA is TGTGCCAGCAGTTACGAGGGGAGCAGGGTCCTCAATGAGCAGTTCTTC.

This clonotype was counted ten times or more. This beta chain was picked up by a library intended for alpha chains and is off target, so its count carries little meaning. This rearrangement joins TRBV5-1 to TRBJ2-5; D call uncertain. CDR1 and CDR2 (germline): SGHRS, YFSETQ. The CDR3 loop spans 15 amino acids. V was pared by 1 base and J by 5 bases, with 15 bases between. CDR3: CASSLRAPTGETQYF. The CDR3 nucleotides read TGCGCCAGCAGCTTGAGGGCCCCAACCGGGGAGACCCAGTACTTC.